Listed here are 30 T cell receptor beta chains from one sample, sequenced in a study of T cells in Graves' hyperthyroidism and ophthalmopathy. Amplification targeted TCR beta CDR3 regions from RNA transcripts. The primer set for the first-round RT-PCR of the TCR CDR3 was HTBI. TCRdb used MiXCR to reprocess the multiplex PCR reads, holding one entry per CDR3 protein. The sample carries about 210,000 distinct CDR3 sequences, roughly 18% recorded once. Sample: blood. Receptors originate from a man between 50 and 59 years old with Graves' hyperthyroidism.

The table lists this clonotype with a few counts. The CDR3 loop reads CATRAARGFSSWNEQFF. The CDR3 bases are TGTGCCACCAGAGCCGCCAGGGGTTTTTCGTCGTGGAATGAGCAGTTCTTC. This sequence joins TRBV24-1 and TRBJ2-1, with D perhaps matching TRBD1 (6 bases). Germline assignment: CDR1 KGHDR and CDR2 SFDVKD. V lost 7 bases, J lost 7 bases, and 25 bases lay in between. CDR3 size: 17 residues.

This clonotype was picked up one time. The rearrangement links TRBV7-9 to TRBJ2-3, with a weak D call TRBD2 (6 bases). The CDR3 runs to 12 residues. Per germline, CDR1 SEHNR and CDR2 FQNEAQ (reference sequence). The CDR3 is CGAGASTDTQYF. CDR3 coding DNA: TGTGGAGCGGGTGCTAGCACAGATACGCAGTATTTT.

This clonotype has ten or more counts. This chain links TRBV19 with TRBJ2-1; TRBD2 matches 9 bases. Germline assignment: CDR1 LNHDA and CDR2 SQIVND (reference sequence). After removal of 5 bases from V and 9 bases from J, the junction contained 8 bases not matched to a gene. This CDR3 region has 14 residues. CDR3 amino acids: CASSLTAGGAEQFF. The CDR3 DNA is TGTGCCAGTAGTTTAACAGCGGGAGGTGCTGAGCAGTTCTTC.

V and J are TRBV5-4 and TRBJ2-3; D is perhaps TRBD1 or TRBD2 (5 bases each). The V end lost 1 base, the J end lost 4 bases, and 19 bases lay between the germline ends. Germline lookup yields CDR1 SGHNT and CDR2 YYREEE (reference sequence). The CDR3 sequence is 17 residues long. This CDR3 is CASSLTLRAGTADTQYF. CDR3 bases: TGTGCCAGCAGCTTGACCCTCCGTGCCGGGACGGCAGATACGCAGTATTTT.

This clonotype was observed at least ten times. The chain carries TRBV11-3 and TRBJ2-3; possibly TRBD2 for D (5 bases). CDR3 length: 13 amino acids. Deletions cut 5 bases from V and 4 bases from J, with 10 bases between. Germline V gene data show CDR1 as SGHNT and CDR2 as YENEEA. Written as DNA, the CDR3 is TGTGCCAGCAGCCCCGCGAGGGCAGATACGCAGTATTTT. Amino acid sequence: CASSPARADTQYF.

This clonotype was counted ten times or more. The gene calls are TRBV4-3 and TRBJ2-7; 9 bases agree with TRBD2. The germline gives CDR1 LGHNA, CDR2 YSLEER. This CDR3 spans 18 amino acids. V shed 0 bases and J 0 bases; nucleotides not matched to a gene: 9. The CDR3 coding sequence is TGCGCCAGCAGCCAAGACGGGCTAGCGGGAATAAGCTCCTACGAGCAGTACTTC. This encodes CASSQDGLAGISSYEQYF.

This clonotype was seen ten or more times. The J gene is TRBJ1-5, the V gene TRBV2; D ambiguous. The V end lost 1 base, the J end lost 4 bases, and 11 bases lay between the germline ends. CDR1 SNHLY and CDR2 FYNNEI come from the germline V gene. The length of the CDR3 is 15 residues. Here the CDR3 reads CASSEGRTDNQPQHF. Written as DNA, the CDR3 is TGTGCCAGCAGTGAAGGTAGAACGGATAATCAGCCCCAGCATTTT.

The CDR3 nucleotides are TGTGCCAGCAGTTCCTCCGGGACAGGGCACCACGAGCAGTACTTC. Its translation is CASSSSGTGHHEQYF. The genes are TRBV28 and TRBJ2-7; 9 nucleotides line up with TRBD1. The trim removed 4 bases at V and 5 bases at J, leaving 9 bases unmatched. The germline CDR1 and CDR2 sequences are MDHEN and SYDVKM. This CDR3 is 15 amino acids long. Together with reference TRBV28 and TRBJ2-7, the CDR3 gives the full variable domain: DVKVTQSSRYLVKRTGEKVFLECVQDMDHENMFWYRQDPGLGLRLIYFSYDVKMKEKGDIPEGYSVSREKKERFSLILESASTNQTSMYLCASSSSGTGHHEQYFGPGTRLTVT.

This clonotype was recorded at least ten times. CDR3 sequence: CASGASEPDTQYF. The CDR3 region has the DNA TGTGCTAGTGGTGCGTCGGAACCAGATACGCAGTATTTT. The J gene is TRBJ2-3, the V gene TRBV12-5; D gene unclear. This CDR3 region has 13 residues. V was cut by 5 bases and J by 4 bases, with 10 bases left in between. The germline V gene encodes CDR1 LGHNT and CDR2 FRNRAP.

This clonotype was observed many times. This chain joins TRBV11-1 and TRBJ2-5; no clear D gene. The length of the CDR3 is 13 residues. Trimming left V 2 bases short and J 0 bases short, with 4 bases between. The germline V gene has CDR1 SGHAT and CDR2 FQDESV (reference sequence). CDR3 protein: CASSLQYQETQYF. In DNA form, the CDR3 reads TGTGCCAGCAGCTTACAGTACCAAGAGACCCAGTACTTC.

This clonotype was observed a few times. This chain joins TRBV20-1 and TRBJ2-7; 7 nucleotides align to TRBD1. Germline values: CDR1 DFQATT, CDR2 SNEGSKA (reference sequence). Trimming cost V 3 bases and J 0 bases; bases outside gene matches: 5. The CDR3 extends over 14 amino acids. DNA of the CDR3: TGCAGTGCTAGGGGACAGTGGGGCTCCTACGAGCAGTACTTC. Its translation is CSARGQWGSYEQYF.

This clonotype was counted only a few times. Sequence at one end of the junction differs from germline and may be a read error. V usage is TRBV12-3 or TRBV12-4 and J usage is TRBJ2-2; TRBD1 is a possible D gene (6 bases). The CDR3 extends over 14 amino acids. This CDR3 is CASTRTANTGEPFF. CDR3 DNA sequence: TGTGCCAGCACCAGGACAGCGAACACCGGGGAGCCGTTTTTT.

The V gene is TRBV19, the J gene TRBJ2-5; a possible D gene is TRBD2 (5 bases). The CDR3 is made up of 13 amino acids. CDR1 is LNHDA and CDR2 is SQIVND in the germline V gene (reference sequence). Trimming pared 3 bases from V and 4 bases from J, leaving 9 bases between. This chain's CDR3 is CASSIGVRETQYF. In DNA form, the CDR3 reads TGTGCCAGTAGTATCGGGGTGCGAGAGACCCAGTACTTC.

This clonotype was observed many times. This rearrangement joins TRBV7-9 to TRBJ1-2; tentative D call: TRBD1 (5 bases). Looked up from germline, CDR1 is SEHNR and CDR2 is FQNEAQ (reference sequence). This CDR3 has 14 residues. Trimming stripped 1 base from V and 6 bases from J, with 12 bases between. CDR3 DNA: TGTGCCAGCAGCTTAGATGTGGGGCATAATGGCTACACCTTC. Amino acid sequence: CASSLDVGHNGYTF.

The sample holds one count of this clonotype. The chain combines TRBV9 with TRBJ2-1; D unclear. Matching the DNA end better, TRBJ2-7 makes the J call doubtful. CDR1 and CDR2 from the germline V gene are SGDLS and YYNGEE. The CDR3 is 17 amino acids. CDR3 amino acids: CASSVVPYESRYNEQYF. CDR3 DNA: TGTGCCAGCAGCGTAGTCCCCTACGAGAGTAGGTACAATGAGCAGTACTTC.

The table lists this clonotype with many counts. The chain employs TRBV3-1 and TRBJ2-3, with D tentatively TRBD2 (5 bases). The germline V gene has CDR1 LGHDT and CDR2 YNNKEL (reference sequence). CDR3 size: 12 residues. V was pared by 8 bases and J by 8 bases, with 14 bases between. CDR3 residues: CASLAGKGTQYF. DNA for the CDR3: TGTGCCAGCCTGGCCGGGAAGGGTACGCAGTATTTT.

A note on this clonotype: A read error may explain this, as a much larger clone is one base away. This chain connects TRBV5-1 to TRBJ2-7; tentative D call: TRBD1 (5 bases). Looked up from germline, CDR1 is SGHRS and CDR2 is YFSETQ. The CDR3 contains 13 residues. The DNA of the CDR3 is TGCGCCAGCAGCTCCAGGGTCTCCTACAAGCAGTACTTC. Translation: CASSSRVSYKQYF.

This chain links TRBV6-2 or TRBV6-3 with TRBJ2-1; 8 nucleotides agree with TRBD2. Germline V CDR1 and CDR2: MNHEY, SVGEGT. There are 17 residues in the CDR3. Germline trimming cut 2 bases from V and 5 bases from J; bases unmatched to any gene: 11. This CDR3 is CASSYLNPSGRNNEQFF. The DNA of the CDR3 is TGTGCCAGCAGTTACCTAAATCCTAGCGGGCGGAACAATGAGCAGTTCTTC.

This clonotype was seen ten or more times. The J gene is TRBJ1-6, the V gene TRBV28; D is possibly TRBD1 (6 bases). Germline lookup yields CDR1 MDHEN and CDR2 SYDVKM. Trimming left V 7 bases short and J 10 bases short, with 14 bases between. The CDR3 runs 13 residues. The CDR3 region is CASTTGSRSPLHF. The CDR3 region has the DNA TGTGCCAGCACCACAGGGTCTCGGTCACCCCTCCACTTT.

Details on this clonotype: A single base separates this from a much larger clone, so it may be a read error. This rearrangement joins TRBV27 to TRBJ2-7, with D possibly matching TRBD1 (6 bases). Germline CDR1 reads MNHEY; CDR2 reads SMNVEV (reference sequence). V was shortened by 5 bases and J by 4 bases, with 18 bases between the two germline ends. CDR3 length equals 15 residues. CDR3 in amino acids: CASSLRTVREYEQYF. The DNA for the CDR3 is TGTGCCAGCAGTCTCCGGACAGTAAGGGAATACGAGCAGTACTTC.

This chain uses TRBV6-2 or TRBV6-3 with TRBJ1-5; no clear D. Germline V gene lookup returns CDR1 MNHEY and CDR2 SVGEGT. Trimming removed 8 bases at V and 0 bases at J, with 11 bases between. The length of the CDR3 is 14 residues. The CDR3 protein is CASGAKNSNQPQHF. CDR3 coding DNA: TGTGCCAGCGGAGCAAAGAATAGCAATCAGCCCCAGCATTTT.

This clonotype was picked up a small number of times. This chain uses TRBV6-1 with TRBJ2-1; 15 bases line up with TRBD2. V was pared by 6 bases and J by 5 bases, with 8 bases of the junction left unmatched. The CDR3 has 17 residues. Germline V lookup: CDR1 MNHNS, CDR2 SASEGT. CDR3 coding DNA: TGTGCCAGCAGGGGACTAGCGGGAGGAAGCGGCGACAATGAGCAGTTCTTC. It specifies CASRGLAGGSGDNEQFF.

In its sample, this clonotype was seen a few times. This chain joins TRBV5-1 and TRBJ2-7, with 10 bases that match TRBD1. Germline V lookup: CDR1 SGHRS, CDR2 YFSETQ. The CDR3 is 14 residues long. The V segment lost 4 bases and the J segment 4 bases; nucleotides outside the gene matches: 5. In DNA form, the CDR3 reads TGCGCCAGCAGCGAGAGGACAGGGGGATACGAGCAGTACTTC. Its protein is CASSERTGGYEQYF.

This clonotype was counted many times. This chain joins TRBV9 and TRBJ1-5, with 9 bases lining up with TRBD1. Looked up from germline, CDR1 is SGDLS and CDR2 is YYNGEE. V lost 4 bases, J lost 0 bases, and 14 bases stayed unmatched. This CDR3 comprises 19 residues. CDR3 sequence reads: CASSSSPGTGINSNQPQHF. The CDR3 DNA follows: TGTGCCAGCAGCTCCAGTCCCGGGACAGGGATCAATAGCAATCAGCCCCAGCATTTT.

The table lists this clonotype with a few counts. J is TRBJ2-7 and V is TRBV6-5; the match to TRBD2 covers 7 bases. V lost 7 bases to trimming and J lost 2 bases; unmatched junction nucleotides: 8. The CDR3 is 14 residues long. Germline values: CDR1 MNHEY, CDR2 SVGAGI. The CDR3 DNA sequence: TGTGCCAGCACTTGGGACTACCAAACCTACGAGCAGTACTTC. Its protein product is CASTWDYQTYEQYF.

This sequence joins TRBV7-9 and TRBJ2-2; 10 positions agree with TRBD2. In germline, CDR1 is SEHNR, CDR2 FQNEAQ (reference sequence). The ends lost 5 bases at V and 7 bases at J; junction bases unmatched: 13. The CDR3 sequence is 17 residues long. The chain's CDR3 is CASSPGVLAGSIGELFF. DNA of the CDR3: TGTGCCAGCAGCCCCGGCGTACTAGCGGGAAGTATCGGGGAGCTGTTTTTT.

This clonotype came up a few times. The chain uses TRBV9 and TRBJ2-4, with TRBD2 as a possible D gene (6 bases). Germline V gives CDR1 SGDLS, CDR2 YYNGEE. V lost 0 bases and J lost 0, with 13 bases in between. This CDR3 region has 17 residues. CDR3 nucleotides: TGTGCCAGCAGCGTAGGCCACGAAGCGGGAGCCAAAAACATTCAGTACTTC. Protein: CASSVGHEAGAKNIQYF.

The chain recombines TRBV19 with TRBJ1-2, with a possible D match to TRBD1 (5 bases). Germline CDR1 and CDR2: LNHDA and SQIVND (reference sequence). V lost 6 bases and J lost 4, with 12 bases in between. CDR3 length: 13 amino acids. DNA for the CDR3: TGTGCCAGTAGGGCCGACGGGGCCTATGGCTACACCTTC. Amino acid sequence: CASRADGAYGYTF.

This clonotype was picked up a small number of times. The V and J genes are TRBV20-1 and TRBJ2-5; D is possibly TRBD1 (6 bases). The ends were cut back, 5 bases at V and 5 bases at J, with 15 bases in the middle. The CDR3 spans 13 residues. Germline values: CDR1 DFQATT, CDR2 SNEGSKA (reference sequence). The CDR3 reads CSAPLGGLETQYF. CDR3 DNA: TGCAGTGCTCCCTTAGGGGGTTTGGAGACCCAGTACTTC.

This chain uses TRBV12-3 or TRBV12-4 with TRBJ2-7, with TRBD2 matching 9 bases. V shed 3 bases and J 3 bases; nucleotides not matched to a gene: 30. This CDR3 is 23 amino acids long. The CDR3: CASSFFKGGRAKFDPITNYEQYF. The CDR3 DNA reads as TGTGCCAGCAGTTTTTTCAAAGGCGGGAGGGCCAAGTTTGACCCTATTACGAACTACGAGCAGTACTTC.